A single sample is the source of the 15 T cell receptor beta chains below, sequenced in a study of T cells after yellow fever vaccination (dated by TCRdb to the late 2010s). This specimen's treatment or condition label, per the study, means: live attenuated yellow fever vaccine strain. Library prep was done by 5' RACE. TCRdb records Illumina HiSeq 2500 as the sequencer. TCRdb reworked the public reads: Q25 trimming with fastp, MiXCR clone assembly, productive beta chains retained. A single entry per CDR3 protein holds the most common genes and DNA from its merged rows. The sample profile shows about 630,000 distinct CDR3 sequences; over 9% of them were found once. Approximately 15% of the sample rests with the top ten. Sample: PBMCs, taken on the day of the yellow fever booster vaccination. These TCRs come from a young man who received the YFV17D yellow fever vaccine.

The chain joins TRBV4-3 to TRBJ1-2, with TRBD1 matching over 7 bases. The germline CDR1 and CDR2 sequences are LGHNA and YSLEER. V trimming: 3 bases; J trimming: 6 bases; junction bases outside the gene matches: 7. This CDR3 contains 14 residues. CDR3 bases: TGCGCCAGCAGCCATATGGACAGGCTGAATGGCTACACCTTC. Its protein is CASSHMDRLNGYTF.

This sequence joins TRBV19 and TRBJ1-5; possibly TRBD1 for D (5 bases). The V end lost 6 bases, the J end lost 4 bases, and 16 bases lay between the germline ends. The CDR3 runs to 15 residues. Germline-derived CDR1 and CDR2 are LNHDA and SQIVND (reference sequence). The CDR3 DNA is TGTGCCAGTAGCCAGGGAGGGTTGGTGAATCAGCCCCAGCATTTT. This codes for CASSQGGLVNQPQHF.

This clonotype was recorded at least ten times. The chain carries TRBV7-2 and TRBJ2-4; D is uncertain. The CDR3 loop spans 13 amino acids. V lost 2 bases and J 13 bases, leaving 15 bases between the germline ends. From germline, CDR1 is SGHTA and CDR2 FQGNSA. The CDR3 reads CASSLPSIGQQYF. Written as DNA, the CDR3 is TGTGCCAGCAGCTTACCCAGCATCGGGCAGCAGTACTTC.

The rearrangement links TRBV4-2 to TRBJ2-3, with TRBD2 matching over 9 bases. Germline V CDR1 and CDR2: LGHNA, YNFKEQ. V lost 4 bases to trimming and J lost 4 bases; unmatched junction nucleotides: 6. The CDR3 covers 15 residues. CDR3 region: CASSPGAGGADTQYF. The CDR3 coding sequence is TGTGCCAGCAGCCCGGGGGCGGGAGGGGCAGATACGCAGTATTTT.

V and J are TRBV7-2 and TRBJ2-7; maybe TRBD1 (5 bases). The CDR3 spans 14 residues. Trimming stripped 2 bases from V and 5 bases from J, with 13 bases between. CDR1 is SGHTA, CDR2 FQGNSA, per germline. The CDR3 sequence is CASSLTLVRDEQYF. CDR3 sequence (DNA): TGTGCCAGCAGCTTAACCCTTGTCAGGGACGAGCAGTACTTC.

The V and J genes are TRBV7-8 and TRBJ2-1; D perhaps matches TRBD2 (6 bases). Trimming shortened V by 5 bases and J by 2 bases, and 13 bases separated the two germline ends. The germline gives CDR1 SGHVS, CDR2 FQNEAQ. The CDR3 is 15 residues long. The CDR3 region has the DNA TGTGCCAGCAGCGCCCGGGACTCCGCCTACAATGAGCAGTTCTTC. This gives the protein CASSARDSAYNEQFF.

There are a few counts of this clonotype. V and J are TRBV6-2 or TRBV6-3 and TRBJ2-3; 12 bases match TRBD2. The CDR3 is made up of 18 amino acids. CDR1 is MNHEY and CDR2 is SVGEGT in the germline V gene. The junction had 13 bases not matched to a gene; V was cut back by 7 bases and J by 2 bases. CDR3 in DNA: TGTGCCAGCACCCCAAGCTTCGGACTAGCGGGGATCACAGATACGCAGTATTTT. This encodes CASTPSFGLAGITDTQYF.

The chain recombines TRBV5-6 with TRBJ2-3, with D perhaps TRBD1 (5 bases). Germline lookup yields CDR1 SGHDT and CDR2 YYEEEE. The CDR3 contains 11 residues. With 4 bases removed from V and 6 bases from J, the gap between germline ends came to 6 bases. The DNA of the CDR3 is TGTGCCAGCAGCCGACAGGATACGCAGTATTTT. Its protein is CASSRQDTQYF.

The chain joins TRBV5-4 to TRBJ2-1, with TRBD2 as a possible D gene (6 bases). V lost 0 bases to trimming and J lost 10 bases, with 11 bases between them. Germline V gives CDR1 SGHNT, CDR2 YYREEE (reference sequence). The CDR3 length is 13 residues. CDR3 loop: CASSLADSGEQFF. The CDR3 nucleotides read TGTGCCAGCAGCTTGGCCGACAGCGGGGAGCAGTTCTTC. Combining the CDR3 with reference TRBV5-4 and TRBJ2-1 gives the whole variable domain ETGVTQSPTHLIKTRGQQVTLRCSSQSGHNTVSWYQQALGQGPQFIFQYYREEENGRGNFPPRFSGLQFPNYSSELNVNALELDDSALYLCASSLADSGEQFFGPGTRLTVL.

This clonotype has only one observation. V gene TRBV6-2 or TRBV6-3 combines with J gene TRBJ2-3, with D possibly matching TRBD2 (5 bases). V was trimmed by 0 bases and J by 2 bases, leaving 15 bases between them. Germline CDR1 and CDR2: MNHEY and SVGEGT. This CDR3 is 17 amino acids long. The CDR3 loop is CASSYSSGVDYTDTQYF. In nucleotides, the CDR3 is TGTGCCAGCAGTTACTCGTCCGGAGTTGACTACACAGATACGCAGTATTTT.

The rearrangement joins TRBV7-9 to TRBJ2-1, with 7 nucleotides matching TRBD1. This CDR3 contains 13 residues. Germline values: CDR1 SEHNR, CDR2 FQNEAQ (reference sequence). V shed 4 bases, J shed 10 bases, and the junction held 7 bases outside the gene matches. CDR3 in DNA: TGTGCCAGCAGCTCCCAAGGGGGCACGGAGCAGTTCTTC. Encoded protein: CASSSQGGTEQFF.

V usage is TRBV15 and J usage is TRBJ2-7; 8 bases agree with TRBD1. V was clipped by 5 bases and J by 2 bases; unmatched bases: 5. This CDR3 has 14 residues. Germline values: CDR1 LNHNV, CDR2 YYDKDF (reference sequence). The CDR3 sequence: CATSPGQATYEQYF. The CDR3 nucleotides read TGTGCCACCAGCCCGGGACAGGCCACCTACGAGCAGTACTTC. Combining the CDR3 with reference TRBV15 and TRBJ2-7 gives the whole variable domain DAMVIQNPRYQVTQFGKPVTLSCSQTLNHNVMYWYQQKSSQAPKLLFHYYDKDFNNEADTPDNFQSRRPNTSFCFLDIRSPGLGDTAMYLCATSPGQATYEQYFGPGTRLTVT.

J is TRBJ2-7 and V is TRBV3-1, with D perhaps TRBD2 (6 bases). In germline, CDR1 is LGHDT, CDR2 YNNKEL (reference sequence). The CDR3 covers 15 residues. Trimming removed 1 base at V and 6 bases at J, with 16 bases between. CDR3 sequence reads: CASSQGPLARGEQYF. CDR3 coding DNA: TGTGCCAGCAGCCAAGGGCCTCTAGCGCGAGGCGAGCAGTACTTC.

V usage is TRBV5-1 and J usage is TRBJ2-1, with D perhaps TRBD2 (5 bases). Trimming took 4 bases from V and 7 from J, leaving 21 bases between them. The CDR3 spans 16 residues. Per germline, CDR1 SGHRS and CDR2 YFSETQ. The CDR3 region is CASSQLRTGLANEQFF. The CDR3 DNA sequence: TGCGCCAGCAGCCAACTCCGGACTGGTCTCGCGAATGAGCAGTTCTTC.

This clonotype was recorded once. The chain carries TRBV18 and TRBJ2-7, with 8 positions matching TRBD1. The CDR3 contains 14 residues. V dropped 3 bases and J dropped 3; count of bases not matched to a gene: 4. Germline values: CDR1 KGHSH, CDR2 LQKENI. CDR3 amino acids: CASSPQGQGYEQYF. CDR3 bases: TGTGCCAGCTCACCGCAAGGACAGGGCTACGAGCAGTACTTC.